This T cell receptor (beta chain) is from a study of regulatory T cells in long-lasting Graves disease. iRepertoire HTBI primers and Arm-PCR of CDR3 regions built TCR beta libraries. Via MiXCR, TCRdb re-called the multiplex PCR reads, giving one row per CDR3 protein. This table holds approximately 360,000 distinct CDR3 sequences, approximately 25% found once. Described time point: persistent/refractory GD, antithyroid drugs over 5 years with positive TRAb. The authors made the TCR library using RNA they extracted from PBMCs. Germline values: CDR1 MGHRA, CDR2 YSYEKL. J gave up 2 bases and V 2 bases, and 2 bases lay outside the gene matches. The CDR3 contains 14 residues.

J is TRBJ2-7 and V is TRBV4-1; 8 nucleotides align to TRBD1. This TCR was sampled from a middle-aged woman with Graves disease. The specimen was peripheral blood mononuclear cells (PBMCs), collected when the disease was refractory, from a patient treated with antithyroid drugs. CDR3 sequence: CASSQPGQAYEQYF. The DNA of the CDR3 is TGCGCCAGCAGCCAACCGGGACAGGCCTACGAGCAGTACTTC.